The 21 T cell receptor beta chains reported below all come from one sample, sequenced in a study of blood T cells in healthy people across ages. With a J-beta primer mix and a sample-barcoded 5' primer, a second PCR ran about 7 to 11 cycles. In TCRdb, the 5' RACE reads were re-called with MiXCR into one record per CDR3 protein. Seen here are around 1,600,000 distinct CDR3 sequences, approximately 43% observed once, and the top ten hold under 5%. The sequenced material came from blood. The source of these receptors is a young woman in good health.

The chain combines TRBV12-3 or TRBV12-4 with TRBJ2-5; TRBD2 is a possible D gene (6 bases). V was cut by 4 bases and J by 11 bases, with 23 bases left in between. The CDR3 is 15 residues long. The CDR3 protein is CASSWTGVSNIQQYF. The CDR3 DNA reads TGTGCCAGCAGTTGGACGGGGGTCTCGAATATACAGCAGTACTTC.

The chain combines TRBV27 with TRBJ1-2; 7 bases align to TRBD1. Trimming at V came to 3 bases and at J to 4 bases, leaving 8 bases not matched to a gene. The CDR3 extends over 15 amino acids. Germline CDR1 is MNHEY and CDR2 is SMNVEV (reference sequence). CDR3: CASSFMTGKGYGYTF. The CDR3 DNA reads TGTGCCAGCAGTTTTATGACAGGGAAGGGCTATGGCTACACCTTC.

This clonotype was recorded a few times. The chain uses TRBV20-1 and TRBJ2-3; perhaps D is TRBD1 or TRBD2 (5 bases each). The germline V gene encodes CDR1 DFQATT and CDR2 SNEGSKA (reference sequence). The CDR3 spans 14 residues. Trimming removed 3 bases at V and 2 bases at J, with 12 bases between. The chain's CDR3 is CSARGRVHTDTQYF. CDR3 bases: TGCAGTGCTAGGGGGCGGGTTCACACAGATACGCAGTATTTT.

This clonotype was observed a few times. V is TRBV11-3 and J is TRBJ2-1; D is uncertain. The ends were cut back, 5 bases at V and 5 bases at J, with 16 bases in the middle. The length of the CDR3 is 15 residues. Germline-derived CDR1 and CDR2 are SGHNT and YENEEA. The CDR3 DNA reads TGTGCCAGCAGCCTCAGCATCCAAACAAACAATGAGCAGTTCTTC. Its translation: CASSLSIQTNNEQFF.

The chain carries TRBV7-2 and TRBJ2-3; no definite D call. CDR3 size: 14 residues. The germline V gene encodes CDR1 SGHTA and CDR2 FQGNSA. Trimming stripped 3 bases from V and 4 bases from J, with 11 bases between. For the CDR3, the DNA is TGTGCCAGCAGCTTTGTGAGACCCCCAGATACGCAGTATTTT. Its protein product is CASSFVRPPDTQYF. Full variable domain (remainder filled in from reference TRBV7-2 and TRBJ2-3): GAGVSQSPSNKVTEKGKDVELRCDPISGHTALYWYRQSLGQGLEFLIYFQGNSAPDKSGLPSDRFSAERTGGSVSTLTIQRTQQEDSAVYLCASSFVRPPDTQYFGPGTRLTVL.

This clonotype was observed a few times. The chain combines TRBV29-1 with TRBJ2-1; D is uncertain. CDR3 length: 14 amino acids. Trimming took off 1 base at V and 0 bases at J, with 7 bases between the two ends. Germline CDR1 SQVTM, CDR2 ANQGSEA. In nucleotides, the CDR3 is TGCAGCGTTGAAGTAGGGTCCTCCTACAATGAGCAGTTCTTC. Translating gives CSVEVGSSYNEQFF.

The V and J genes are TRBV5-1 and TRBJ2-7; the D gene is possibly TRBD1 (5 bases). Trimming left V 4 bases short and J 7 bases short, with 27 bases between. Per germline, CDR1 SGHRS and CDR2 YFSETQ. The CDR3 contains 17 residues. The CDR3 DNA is TGCGCCAGCAGCGTACGGCAGGGTAACTTCTCCTACAATGAGCAGTACTTC. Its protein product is CASSVRQGNFSYNEQYF.

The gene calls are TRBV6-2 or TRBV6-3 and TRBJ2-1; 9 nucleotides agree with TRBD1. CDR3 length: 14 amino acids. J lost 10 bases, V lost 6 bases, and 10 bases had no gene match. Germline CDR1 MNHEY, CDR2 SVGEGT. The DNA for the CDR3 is TGTGCCAGCAGCTCCGGGACAGGGTTTGCCGAGCAGTTCTTC. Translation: CASSSGTGFAEQFF.

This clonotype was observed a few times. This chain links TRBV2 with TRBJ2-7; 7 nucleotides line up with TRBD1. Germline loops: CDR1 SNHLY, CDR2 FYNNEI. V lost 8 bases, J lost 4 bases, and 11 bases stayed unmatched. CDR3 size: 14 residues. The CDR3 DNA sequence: TGTGCCAGCTACGCCGGGACAGTAACTTACGAGCAGTACTTC. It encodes CASYAGTVTYEQYF.

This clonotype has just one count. The CDR3: CATSRADGRNTIYF. The DNA of the CDR3 is TGTGCCACCAGCAGAGCGGACGGACGAAACACCATATATTTT. V and J are TRBV15 and TRBJ1-3; no clear D. The CDR3 length is 14 residues. The germline V and J ends were trimmed by 1 base and 5 bases, with 9 bases remaining between them. From germline, CDR1 is LNHNV and CDR2 YYDKDF (reference sequence).

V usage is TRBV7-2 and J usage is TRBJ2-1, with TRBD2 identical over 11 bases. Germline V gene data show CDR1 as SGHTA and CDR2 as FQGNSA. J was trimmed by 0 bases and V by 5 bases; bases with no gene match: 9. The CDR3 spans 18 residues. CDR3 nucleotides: TGTGCCAGCAGCCCCCGTGGCCTAGCGGGAGGCTCCTACAATGAGCAGTTCTTC. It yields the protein CASSPRGLAGGSYNEQFF. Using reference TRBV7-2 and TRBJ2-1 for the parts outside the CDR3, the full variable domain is GAGVSQSPSNKVTEKGKDVELRCDPISGHTALYWYRQSLGQGLEFLIYFQGNSAPDKSGLPSDRFSAERTGGSVSTLTIQRTQQEDSAVYLCASSPRGLAGGSYNEQFFGPGTRLTVL.

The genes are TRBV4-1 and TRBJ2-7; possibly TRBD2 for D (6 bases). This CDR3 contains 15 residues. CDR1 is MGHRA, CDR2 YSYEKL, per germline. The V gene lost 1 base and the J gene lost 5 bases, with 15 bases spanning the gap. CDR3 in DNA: TGCGCCAGCAGCCAAGCCGGGACTGGAGGCGACGAGCAGTACTTC. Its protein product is CASSQAGTGGDEQYF.

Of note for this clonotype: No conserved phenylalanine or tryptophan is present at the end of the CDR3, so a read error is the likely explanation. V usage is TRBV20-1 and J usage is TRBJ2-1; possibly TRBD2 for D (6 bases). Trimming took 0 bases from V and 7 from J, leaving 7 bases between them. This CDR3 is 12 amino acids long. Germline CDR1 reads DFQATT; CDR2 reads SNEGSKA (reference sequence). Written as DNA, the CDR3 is TGCAGTGCTAGAGAAGGAGGGAATGAGCAGTTCTTA. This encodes CSAREGGNEQFL.

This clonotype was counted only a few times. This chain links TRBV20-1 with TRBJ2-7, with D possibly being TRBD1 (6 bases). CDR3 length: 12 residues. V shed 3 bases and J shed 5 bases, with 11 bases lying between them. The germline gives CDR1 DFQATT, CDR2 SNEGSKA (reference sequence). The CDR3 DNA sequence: TGCAGTGCTAGGCAGGGGCCTAACGAGCAGTACTTC. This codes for CSARQGPNEQYF.

In nucleotides, the CDR3 is TGTGCCAGCGCGGCCGGCGCCACCATATATTTT. It encodes CASAAGATIYF. The rearrangement uses TRBV7-2 and TRBJ1-3; D gene ambiguous. There are 11 residues in the CDR3. Germline V gives CDR1 SGHTA, CDR2 FQGNSA. The V end lost 8 bases, the J end lost 9 bases, and 11 bases lay between the germline ends.

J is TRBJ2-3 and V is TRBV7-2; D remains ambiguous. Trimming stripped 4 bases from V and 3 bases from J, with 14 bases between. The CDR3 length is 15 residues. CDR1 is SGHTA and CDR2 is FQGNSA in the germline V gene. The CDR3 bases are TGTGCCAGCAGCTACTACGGGCCTGGTACAGATACGCAGTATTTT. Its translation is CASSYYGPGTDTQYF.

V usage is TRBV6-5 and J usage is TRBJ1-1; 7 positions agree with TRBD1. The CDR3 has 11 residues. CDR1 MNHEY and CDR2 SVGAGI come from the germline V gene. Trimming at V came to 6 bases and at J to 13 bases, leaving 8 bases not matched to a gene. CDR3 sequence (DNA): TGTGCCAGCAGGGGACAGCCCGAGGTTTTCTTT. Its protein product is CASRGQPEVFF.

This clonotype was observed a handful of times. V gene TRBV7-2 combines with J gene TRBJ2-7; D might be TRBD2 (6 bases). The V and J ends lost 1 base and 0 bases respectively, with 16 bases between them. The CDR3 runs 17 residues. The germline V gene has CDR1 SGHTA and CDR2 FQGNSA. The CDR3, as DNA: TGTGCCAGCAGCTTAGGTTTCGGTCTAGCGAGCTCCTACGAGCAGTACTTC. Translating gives CASSLGFGLASSYEQYF.

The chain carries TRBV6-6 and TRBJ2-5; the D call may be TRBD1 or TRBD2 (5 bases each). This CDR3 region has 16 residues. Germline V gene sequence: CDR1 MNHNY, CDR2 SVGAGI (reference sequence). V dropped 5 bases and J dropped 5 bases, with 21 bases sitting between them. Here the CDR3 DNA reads TGTGCCAGCAGTCAACTTCTCGCCGGGACGGATGAGACCCAGTACTTC. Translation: CASSQLLAGTDETQYF.

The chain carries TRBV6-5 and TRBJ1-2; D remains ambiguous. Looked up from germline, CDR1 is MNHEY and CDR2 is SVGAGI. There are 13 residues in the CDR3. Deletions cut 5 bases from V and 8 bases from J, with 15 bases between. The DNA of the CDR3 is TGTGCCAGCAGTAGCCGGGCCTTAGACGGCTACACCTTC. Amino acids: CASSSRALDGYTF.

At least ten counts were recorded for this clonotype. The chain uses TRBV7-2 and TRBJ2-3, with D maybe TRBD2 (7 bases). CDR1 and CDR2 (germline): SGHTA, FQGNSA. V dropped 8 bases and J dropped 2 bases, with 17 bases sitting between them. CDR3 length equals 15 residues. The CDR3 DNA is TGTGCCAGCGGGGGGGCGGGCTTATACACAGATACGCAGTATTTT. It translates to CASGGAGLYTDTQYF. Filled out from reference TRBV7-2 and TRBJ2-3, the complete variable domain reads GAGVSQSPSNKVTEKGKDVELRCDPISGHTALYWYRQSLGQGLEFLIYFQGNSAPDKSGLPSDRFSAERTGGSVSTLTIQRTQQEDSAVYLCASGGAGLYTDTQYFGPGTRLTVL.